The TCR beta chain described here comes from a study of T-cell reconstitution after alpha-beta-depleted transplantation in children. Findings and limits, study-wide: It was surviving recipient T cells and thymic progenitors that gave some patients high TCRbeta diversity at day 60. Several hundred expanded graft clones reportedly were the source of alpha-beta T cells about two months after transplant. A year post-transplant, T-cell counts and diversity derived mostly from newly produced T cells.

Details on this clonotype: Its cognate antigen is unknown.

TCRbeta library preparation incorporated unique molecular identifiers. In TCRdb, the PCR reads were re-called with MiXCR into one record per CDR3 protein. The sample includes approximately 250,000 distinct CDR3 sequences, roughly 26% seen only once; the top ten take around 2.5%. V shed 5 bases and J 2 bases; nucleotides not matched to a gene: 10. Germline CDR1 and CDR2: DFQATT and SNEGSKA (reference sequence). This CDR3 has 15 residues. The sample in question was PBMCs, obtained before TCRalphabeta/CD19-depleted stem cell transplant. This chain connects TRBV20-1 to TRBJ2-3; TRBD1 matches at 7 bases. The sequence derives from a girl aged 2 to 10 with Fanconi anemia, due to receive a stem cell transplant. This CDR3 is CSAWTGLKYTDTQYF. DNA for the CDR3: TGCAGTGCTTGGACAGGCCTGAAATACACAGATACGCAGTATTTT.